A selection of T cell receptor beta chains follows, all from one sample in a study of T cell responses to AZD1222 COVID-19 vaccine. Assay used: immunoSEQ multiplex PCR; TCRdb lists only in-frame clones, some missing. This sample carries around 180,000 clones, around 92% of them seen once, and the ten largest clones take approximately 9.6%. The material was peripheral blood, obtained on day 0 of AZD1222 vaccination. These receptors were collected from an adult in good health. CDR3s include the opening cysteine and the closing phenylalanine or tryptophan. A D gene is named only where the DNA matches it firmly. The size field is filled for only some rows; it gives once, few, many or a size class.

CDR3 protein: CASSPRDRVNDGYTF
CDR3 DNA: TGTGCCAGCAGTCCGAGGGACAGGGTAAATGATGGCTACACCTTC
V gene: TRBV6-5
J gene: TRBJ1-2
D gene: TRBD1
clone size: NA

CDR3 protein: CASSLRTGIAGELFF
CDR3 DNA: TGCGCCAGCAGCCTCCGGACAGGGATCGCCGGGGAGCTGTTTTTT
V gene: TRBV5-1
J gene: TRBJ2-2
D gene: TRBD1
clone size: NA

CDR3 protein: CASSEVGAGGYEQYF
CDR3 DNA: TGTGCCAGCAGTGAAGTAGGAGCGGGAGGCTACGAGCAGTACTTC
V gene: TRBV2
J gene: TRBJ2-7
D gene: TRBD2
clone size: NA

CDR3 protein: CASSLARTGRQPQHF
CDR3 DNA: TGTGCCAGCAGCTTAGCCCGGACAGGGAGGCAGCCCCAGCATTTT
V gene: TRBV7-8
J gene: TRBJ1-5
D gene: TRBD1
clone size: NA

CDR3 protein: CASLGQMNTEAFF
CDR3 DNA: TGTGCCAGCTTGGGACAGATGAACACTGAAGCTTTCTTT
V gene: TRBV28
J gene: TRBJ1-1
D gene: TRBD1
clone size: once

CDR3 protein: CASSLAGLPYEQYF
CDR3 DNA: TGTGCCAGCAGTTTAGCCGGGTTGCCCTACGAGCAGTACTTC
V gene: TRBV6-5
J gene: TRBJ2-7
D gene: NA
clone size: NA

CDR3 protein: CASSPRPFFWGYTF
CDR3 DNA: TGTGCCAGCAGCCCACGTCCCTTTTTCTGGGGCTACACCTTC
V gene: TRBV7-8
J gene: TRBJ1-2
D gene: NA
clone size: NA

CDR3 protein: CASSLYGGPQSGANVLTF
CDR3 DNA: TGCGCCAGCAGCTTGTACGGGGGGCCCCAATCTGGGGCCAACGTCCTGACTTTC
V gene: TRBV5-1
J gene: TRBJ2-6
D gene: NA
clone size: NA

CDR3 protein: CASRPRDRGSYNEQFF
CDR3 DNA: TGTGCCAGCAGACCAAGGGACAGGGGTTCATACAATGAGCAGTTCTTC
V gene: TRBV28
J gene: TRBJ2-1
D gene: TRBD1
clone size: once

CDR3 protein: CATGTDSPGELFF
CDR3 DNA: TGCGCCACCGGGACCGATTCCCCCGGGGAGCTGTTTTTT
V gene: TRBV5-1
J gene: TRBJ2-2
D gene: NA
clone size: NA

CDR3 protein: CAWSRDTGTDTQYF
CDR3 DNA: TGTGCCTGGAGCCGGGACACCGGGACAGATACGCAGTATTTT
V gene: TRBV30
J gene: TRBJ2-3
D gene: NA
clone size: NA

CDR3 protein: CASSVQETNTEAFF
CDR3 DNA: TGTGCCAGCAGCGTACAGGAAACGAACACTGAAGCTTTCTTT
V gene: TRBV9
J gene: TRBJ1-1
D gene: NA
clone size: NA

CDR3 protein: CASSLAGKSGGYTF
CDR3 DNA: TGCGCCAGCAGCTTGGCTGGCAAATCGGGAGGCTACACCTTC
V gene: TRBV5-1
J gene: TRBJ1-2
D gene: NA
clone size: NA

CDR3 protein: CASSYTLGETQYF
CDR3 DNA: TGTGCCAGCAGCTACACCCTCGGGGAGACCCAGTACTTC
V gene: TRBV7-2
J gene: TRBJ2-5
D gene: NA
clone size: NA

CDR3 protein: CASSFIGGGTEAFF
CDR3 DNA: TGTGCCAGCAGTTTTATCGGGGGCGGGACTGAAGCTTTCTTT
V gene: TRBV28
J gene: TRBJ1-1
D gene: NA
clone size: NA

CDR3 protein: CASSFGGGQPQHF
CDR3 DNA: TGTGCCAGCAGTTTCGGGGGAGGCCAGCCCCAGCATTTT
V gene: TRBV12-3/TRBV12-4
J gene: TRBJ1-5
D gene: NA
clone size: NA

CDR3 protein: CASSLGLAGRHEQFF
CDR3 DNA: TGTGCTAGCAGCTTAGGGCTAGCGGGACGCCATGAGCAGTTCTTC
V gene: TRBV7-7
J gene: TRBJ2-1
D gene: TRBD2
clone size: once

CDR3 protein: CASSQDPRGSNTGELFF
CDR3 DNA: TGCGCCAGCAGCCAAGATCCCCGGGGCTCGAACACCGGGGAGCTGTTTTTT
V gene: TRBV4-3
J gene: TRBJ2-2
D gene: NA
clone size: NA